This T cell receptor beta chain emerged from a study of resident and recirculating memory T cells in vitiligo (dated by TCRdb to 2016 to 2018). About the study as a whole: For TCR beta sequencing, epidermis was obtained by shave biopsy from two lesional and two nonlesional sites, and PBMCs were also collected, from each of 3 stable vitiligo patients. Right before genomic DNA was extracted using the Qiagen DNeasy Blood & Tissue Kit, the samples were homogenized with no cell sorting step. Human TCR beta sequencing was used to test whether specific clones in lesional vitiligo skin differed from clones in nonlesional skin and blood. Points the paper makes about the study in general: Overlap and correlation analysis showed no significant repertoire overlap between biopsies except for each lesion with itself, even within a single patient. Working out how much the T cell clones identified in the vitiligo lesions and the human Trm versus Tcm pools each contribute will require future mechanistic studies. Because TCR sequences were not shared across biopsy sites or across patients, the findings suggest that different lesions are infiltrated by different T cell clones, a pattern described as private specificity. No unique dominant TCR clone was detected, and variation in clonality was observed among vitiligo lesions.

About this clone itself: Its cognate antigen has yet to be identified. No quality values exist for individual bases; no much larger clone is one base distant.

For CDR1 and CDR2, the germline V gene lists MGHRA and YSYEKL. V drops 2 bases and J drops 6 bases, leaving 23 bases in between. There are 17 amino acids in the CDR3, from cysteine to phenylalanine inclusive. Kept here is only the CDR3 DNA, which spans 51 bases and is read in frame from base 1. The immunoSEQ hsTCRB kit was used to amplify TCR beta chains from genomic DNA. The immunoSEQ service ran the sequencing of the TCR beta libraries on an Illumina MiSeq instrument. The authors processed their data as follows. Analysis of the repertoire data was performed with the immunoSEQ Analyzer. TCRdb re-hosts the immuneACCESS table, in-frame sequences only. Its copies lack some clones; in the studies checked, an unresolved V gene accounts for under half of them, and the cause for the rest is not known. For V, J and clone size, that table is used; D and trimming come from the DNA. The sample table holds tens of thousands of clones, of which about 90% were seen once. The ten largest clones capture approximately 4.8% of the sample.

Vitiligo was considered stable when no change in lesions had been observed over the previous 6 months. To qualify as stable, patients additionally needed to show no confetti depigmentation, which is a clinical sign of active vitiligo. Any patient who had received treatment in the previous three months was excluded. PBMCs were isolated from heparinized blood by Ficoll density gradient centrifugation and were subsequently flash-frozen. The sequence derives from a male donor with vitiligo. The sequencing input was blood. The chain is made from TRBV4-1 and TRBJ2-7; the D gene is perhaps TRBD2, on 6 matching bases. The sequenced DNA is TGCGCCAGCAGCCAATCTTTTTCGGTGGTGAGGAGGGGCGAGCAGTACTTC. It is translated as CASSQSFSVVRRGEQYF.